The rows below give T cell receptor beta chains drawn from one sample of a study of blood T cell repertoires in COVID-19. Assay used: immunoSEQ multiplex PCR; TCRdb lists only in-frame clones, some missing. This table holds some 140,000 clones, 65% to 90% found once. Input material: peripheral blood. The receptor source for this set is an older woman with COVID-19, enrolled during active disease. CDR3s include the opening cysteine and the closing phenylalanine or tryptophan. D genes are given only for firm matches. Not every row has a clone size; where given, it reads once, few, many or a size class.

cdr3_aa,cdr3_nt,d_call,j_call,clone_size,cdr3_length,v_call
CASSLLAATDTQYF,TGCGCCAGCAGCCTACTAGCGGCCACAGATACGCAGTATTTT,TRBD2,TRBJ2-3,-,14,TRBV10-1
CASSAGTRPSTDTQYF,TGTGCCAGCAGCGCCGGCACTAGACCGAGCACAGATACGCAGTATTTT,-,TRBJ2-3,-,16,TRBV5-6
CASSRRTGGDSPLHF,TGTGCCAGCTCACGAAGGACAGGAGGGGATTCACCCCTCCACTTT,TRBD1,TRBJ1-6,-,15,TRBV18
CASSRDRNTEAFF,TGTGCCAGCAGTCGCGACAGGAACACTGAAGCTTTCTTT,-,TRBJ1-1,-,13,TRBV14
CASQQGWNTEAFF,TGTGCCAGTCAACAGGGCTGGAACACTGAAGCTTTCTTT,-,TRBJ1-1,-,13,TRBV2
CASRRVYEQYF,TGTGCCAGCAGACGAGTTTACGAGCAGTACTTC,-,TRBJ2-7,-,11,TRBV2
CASSIGRSSYNEQFF,TGTGCCAGTAGTATAGGGCGGAGCTCCTACAATGAGCAGTTCTTC,-,TRBJ2-1,-,15,TRBV19
CASGLTNTEAFF,TGTGCCTCGGGACTGACAAACACTGAAGCTTTCTTT,-,TRBJ1-1,few,12,TRBV5-3
CASSSFMEGFKGQFF,TGTGCCAGTAGTTCCTTTATGGAGGGGTTTAAGGGGCAGTTCTTC,-,TRBJ2-1,once,15,TRBV19
CASSLDPGQAHGYTF,TGTGCCAGCAGCTTAGATCCGGGACAGGCTCATGGCTACACCTTC,TRBD1,TRBJ1-2,-,15,TRBV7-9
CASSLVTGNEKLFF,TGTGCCAGCAGCTTAGTGACAGGAAATGAAAAACTGTTTTTT,-,TRBJ1-4,-,14,TRBV7-9
CASTTRYQPQHF,TGTGCCAGCACCACACGATATCAGCCCCAGCATTTT,-,TRBJ1-5,-,12,TRBV12-3/TRBV12-4
CSASTGENSPLHF,TGCAGTGCCAGTACAGGGGAGAATTCACCCCTCCACTTT,TRBD1,TRBJ1-6,-,13,TRBV20-1
CASSEAPAAEYGYTF,TGTGCCAGCAGTGAAGCCCCAGCGGCGGAGTATGGCTACACCTTC,-,TRBJ1-2,-,15,TRBV6-1
CASSLSPGAQPQHF,TGTGCCAGCAGCTTATCCCCAGGGGCTCAGCCCCAGCATTTT,-,TRBJ1-5,-,14,TRBV7-9
CASRRTLNTEAFF,TGTGCCAGTAGACGGACACTGAACACTGAAGCTTTCTTT,-,TRBJ1-1,-,13,TRBV19
CASSSLFDSGGYTF,TGTGCCAGCAGCTCCTTATTCGACAGTGGTGGCTACACCTTC,-,TRBJ1-2,few,14,TRBV7-8
CASRLIGLAGGSGGELFF,TGTGCAAGTCGCTTAATTGGGCTAGCGGGAGGATCGGGCGGGGAGCTGTTTTTT,-,TRBJ2-2,-,18,TRBV12-2
CAISQTGDGQPQHF,TGTGCCATCAGCCAAACAGGGGACGGACAGCCCCAGCATTTT,TRBD1,TRBJ1-5,-,14,TRBV10-3
CASSTGGPYEQYF,TGCGCCAGCAGCACCGGAGGGCCCTACGAGCAGTACTTC,-,TRBJ2-7,-,13,TRBV5-1
CASSAPYRVGETQYF,TGTGCCAGCAGCGCACCTTACAGGGTAGGGGAGACCCAGTACTTC,-,TRBJ2-5,few,15,TRBV7-8
CATSRGRERPEAFF,TGTGCCACCAGCAGAGGGCGGGAACGGCCTGAAGCTTTCTTT,-,TRBJ1-1,-,14,TRBV15
CASRTDRVEAFF,TGTGCCAGCAGGACGGACAGGGTGGAAGCTTTCTTT,TRBD1,TRBJ1-1,-,12,TRBV11-1